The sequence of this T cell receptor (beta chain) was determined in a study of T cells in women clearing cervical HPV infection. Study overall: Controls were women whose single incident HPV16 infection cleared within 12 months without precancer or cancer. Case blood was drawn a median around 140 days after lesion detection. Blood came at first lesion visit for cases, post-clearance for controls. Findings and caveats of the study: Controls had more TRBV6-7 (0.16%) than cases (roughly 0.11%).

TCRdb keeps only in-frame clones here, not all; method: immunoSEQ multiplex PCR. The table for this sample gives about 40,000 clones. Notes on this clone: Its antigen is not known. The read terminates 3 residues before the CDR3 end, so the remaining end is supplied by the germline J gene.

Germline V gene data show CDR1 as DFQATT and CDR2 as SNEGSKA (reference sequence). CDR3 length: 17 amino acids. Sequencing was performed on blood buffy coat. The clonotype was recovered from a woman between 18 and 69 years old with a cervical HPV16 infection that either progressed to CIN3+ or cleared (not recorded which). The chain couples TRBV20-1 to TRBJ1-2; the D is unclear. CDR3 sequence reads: CSARNLAGFGSYNDYTF. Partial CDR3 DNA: TGCAGTGCTCGCAATCTAGCGGGATTTGGCTCCTACAATGAC.